This is a list of T cell receptor beta chains from one sample in a study of T cell responses to AZD1222 COVID-19 vaccine. The table came from immunoSEQ multiplex PCR; TCRdb's copy has only in-frame clones and leaves some out. The sample has fewer than 130,000 clones; about 90% are singletons. This specimen consisted of peripheral blood, obtained 28 days after the second AZD1222 dose. The receptors derive from an adult who received the AZD1222 COVID-19 vaccine. The CDR3 runs from the conserved cysteine through the conserved F or W. The D gene is left open where the match is weak. Clone size is given for some rows only: seen once, a few or many times, or a class if the clone is expanded.

d_call: -
clone_size: -
j_call: TRBJ2-7
v_call: TRBV21-1
cdr3_nt: TGTGCCAGCAGCAAAGAGGGACTAGCGGGAGGGCGGGACGAGCAGTACTTC
cdr3_aa: CASSKEGLAGGRDEQYF

d_call: TRBD2
clone_size: -
j_call: TRBJ2-2
v_call: TRBV9
cdr3_nt: TGTGCCAGCAGCGTAGGCGGGGGGGCCAGCACCGGGGAGCTGTTTTTT
cdr3_aa: CASSVGGGASTGELFF

d_call: TRBD1
clone_size: once
j_call: TRBJ1-2
v_call: TRBV19
cdr3_nt: TGTGCCAGTAGTATACGGGACAGCAACTATGGCTACACCTTC
cdr3_aa: CASSIRDSNYGYTF

d_call: -
clone_size: -
j_call: TRBJ1-1
v_call: TRBV18
cdr3_nt: TGTGCCAGCTCACGAGCCGAGAGGGAAGCTTTCTTT
cdr3_aa: CASSRAEREAFF

d_call: -
clone_size: -
j_call: TRBJ1-1
v_call: TRBV9
cdr3_nt: TGTGCCAGCAGCGCTCAATTCACTGAAGCTTTCTTT
cdr3_aa: CASSAQFTEAFF

d_call: TRBD1
clone_size: -
j_call: TRBJ1-1
v_call: TRBV10-3
cdr3_nt: TGTGCCATCAGTGACCCTGCTGGACAGGGGGCAATGAACACTGAAGCTTTCTTT
cdr3_aa: CAISDPAGQGAMNTEAFF

d_call: TRBD2
clone_size: -
j_call: TRBJ2-7
v_call: TRBV29-1
cdr3_nt: TGCAGCGTTGAAGGTGGTGAGCGGGAGGGCGCGGAGCAGTACTTC
cdr3_aa: CSVEGGEREGAEQYF

d_call: TRBD1
clone_size: -
j_call: TRBJ1-6
v_call: TRBV19
cdr3_nt: TGTGCCAGTAGACGGAACAGGGGGATTAATTCACCCCTCCACTTT
cdr3_aa: CASRRNRGINSPLHF

d_call: TRBD2
clone_size: -
j_call: TRBJ2-3
v_call: TRBV2
cdr3_nt: TGTGCCAGCAGTGATGGTTGGCGGGGGGGTTCGGAAGATACGCAGTATTTT
cdr3_aa: CASSDGWRGGSEDTQYF

d_call: -
clone_size: -
j_call: TRBJ2-7
v_call: TRBV11-2
cdr3_nt: TGTGCCAGCAGCTTAAACCGGGACAACACCTACGAGCAGTACTTC
cdr3_aa: CASSLNRDNTYEQYF

d_call: -
clone_size: once
j_call: TRBJ1-2
v_call: TRBV6-1
cdr3_nt: TGTGCCAGCAGTGAAACAGGAAACTATGGCTACACCTTC
cdr3_aa: CASSETGNYGYTF

d_call: TRBD1
clone_size: -
j_call: TRBJ2-7
v_call: TRBV5-5
cdr3_nt: TGTGCCAGCAGCTGGACGTTTGGACAGGGTACCTACGAGCAGTACTTC
cdr3_aa: CASSWTFGQGTYEQYF

d_call: -
clone_size: -
j_call: TRBJ2-1
v_call: TRBV27
cdr3_nt: TGTGCCAGCAGTTTACGGGTAGCCTATGAGCAGTTCTTC
cdr3_aa: CASSLRVAYEQFF

d_call: -
clone_size: -
j_call: TRBJ2-6
v_call: TRBV14
cdr3_nt: TGTGCCAGCAGCCCCCGGGCGCCGGGGGCCAACGTCCTGACTTTC
cdr3_aa: CASSPRAPGANVLTF

d_call: -
clone_size: -
j_call: TRBJ2-7
v_call: TRBV28
cdr3_nt: TGTGCCAGCCGACGAACCGGGACCTCGTACGAGCAGTACTTC
cdr3_aa: CASRRTGTSYEQYF

d_call: -
clone_size: -
j_call: TRBJ2-7
v_call: TRBV3-1/TRBV3-2
cdr3_nt: TGTGCCAGCAGCCAAGGTTGGGGGGGGCTAGAGCAGCAGTACTTC
cdr3_aa: CASSQGWGGLEQQYF

d_call: -
clone_size: -
j_call: TRBJ1-2
v_call: TRBV2
cdr3_nt: TGTGCCAGCAGAGACGAAGGGGTCTATGGCTACACCTTC
cdr3_aa: CASRDEGVYGYTF

d_call: -
clone_size: once
j_call: TRBJ1-2
v_call: TRBV18
cdr3_nt: TGTGCCAGCTCACCGGAAGTCGTTGGTGATAATGGCTACACCTTC
cdr3_aa: CASSPEVVGDNGYTF

d_call: TRBD2
clone_size: -
j_call: TRBJ2-7
v_call: TRBV7-9
cdr3_nt: TGTGCCAGCAGTGGGGTCGGGACTAGATCACATTCCCCGACCTACGAGCAGTACTTC
cdr3_aa: CASSGVGTRSHSPTYEQYF

d_call: TRBD1
clone_size: once
j_call: TRBJ1-6
v_call: TRBV27
cdr3_nt: TGTGCCAGCGCCCCGGGACAGGGATTAAATTCACCCCTCCACTTT
cdr3_aa: CASAPGQGLNSPLHF

d_call: -
clone_size: -
j_call: TRBJ2-3
v_call: TRBV21-1
cdr3_nt: TGTGCCAGCAGCAAAGGGGTAGGACAGGCCACAGATACGCAGTATTTT
cdr3_aa: CASSKGVGQATDTQYF

d_call: -
clone_size: -
j_call: TRBJ2-7
v_call: TRBV28
cdr3_nt: TGTGCCAGCAGTACGGGCCCTTTACACGAGCAGTACTTC
cdr3_aa: CASSTGPLHEQYF

d_call: TRBD2
clone_size: -
j_call: TRBJ2-1
v_call: TRBV9
cdr3_nt: TGTGCCAGCAGTACCAGACTAGCCAGCGAGCAGTTCTTC
cdr3_aa: CASSTRLASEQFF

d_call: TRBD2
clone_size: -
j_call: TRBJ2-1
v_call: TRBV13
cdr3_nt: TGTGCCAGCAGCTTAGGCTCGGTACTAGCGGGAGGGCTTTACTACAATGAGCAGTTCTTC
cdr3_aa: CASSLGSVLAGGLYYNEQFF

d_call: -
clone_size: -
j_call: TRBJ1-3
v_call: TRBV3-1/TRBV3-2
cdr3_nt: TGTGCCAGCAGCCAACTGTCGGCCCGGAACACCATATATTTT
cdr3_aa: CASSQLSARNTIYF

d_call: -
clone_size: once
j_call: TRBJ2-3
v_call: TRBV5-8
cdr3_nt: TGTGCCAGCAGCTTGCTTCCAGGGGTTGGTAGCGATACGCAGTATTTT
cdr3_aa: CASSLLPGVGSDTQYF

d_call: -
clone_size: -
j_call: TRBJ2-7
v_call: TRBV11-2
cdr3_nt: TGTGCCAGCAGCTCCCGGATTTCCGCCGAGCAGTACTTC
cdr3_aa: CASSSRISAEQYF

d_call: TRBD1
clone_size: few
j_call: TRBJ1-1
v_call: TRBV19
cdr3_nt: TGTGCCAGTAATTCCGGGACAGGGTTCTCGAACACTGAAGCTTTCTTT
cdr3_aa: CASNSGTGFSNTEAFF

d_call: TRBD1
clone_size: -
j_call: TRBJ2-3
v_call: TRBV5-8
cdr3_nt: TGTGCCAGCAGGACAGGGGGCGCGACAGATACGCAGTATTTT
cdr3_aa: CASRTGGATDTQYF

d_call: -
clone_size: -
j_call: TRBJ1-1
v_call: TRBV15
cdr3_nt: TGTGCCACCAGCAGAGCCGGGGACACTGAAGCTTTCTTT
cdr3_aa: CATSRAGDTEAFF

d_call: TRBD2
clone_size: -
j_call: TRBJ2-1
v_call: TRBV20-1
cdr3_nt: TGCAGTGCTAGTCCCCATAGCGGGGGGGCCTGGGGGAATGAGCAGTTCTTC
cdr3_aa: CSASPHSGGAWGNEQFF

d_call: TRBD1
clone_size: -
j_call: TRBJ2-7
v_call: TRBV28
cdr3_nt: TGTGCCAGCACCTTTTACCGGGACAGGGGCTACGAGCAGTACTTC
cdr3_aa: CASTFYRDRGYEQYF

d_call: -
clone_size: -
j_call: TRBJ1-5
v_call: TRBV7-9
cdr3_nt: TGTGCCAGCAGCTTACGAGATCAGCCCCAGCATTTT
cdr3_aa: CASSLRDQPQHF

d_call: -
clone_size: once
j_call: TRBJ2-2
v_call: TRBV23-1
cdr3_nt: TGCGCCAGCAGTCACGGTGCCGGGGAGCTGTTTTTT
cdr3_aa: CASSHGAGELFF

d_call: -
clone_size: -
j_call: TRBJ1-2
v_call: TRBV11-3
cdr3_nt: TGTGCCAGCAGCCCCGGGGGGGAGGACTATGGCTACACCTTC
cdr3_aa: CASSPGGEDYGYTF

d_call: -
clone_size: -
j_call: TRBJ2-2
v_call: TRBV2
cdr3_nt: TGTGCCAGCAGGGTAGGGGAATACACCGGGGAGCTGTTTTTT
cdr3_aa: CASRVGEYTGELFF

d_call: -
clone_size: -
j_call: TRBJ1-4
v_call: TRBV5-6
cdr3_nt: TGTGCCAGCAGCGGGGAGGCCAGTAATGAAAAACTGTTTTTT
cdr3_aa: CASSGEASNEKLFF

d_call: TRBD1
clone_size: -
j_call: TRBJ2-2
v_call: TRBV19
cdr3_nt: TGTGCCACCGAAGCGGGACAGGGGGTCGGGGGCACCGGGGAGCTGTTTTTT
cdr3_aa: CATEAGQGVGGTGELFF

d_call: -
clone_size: -
j_call: TRBJ2-3
v_call: TRBV5-1
cdr3_nt: TGCGCCAGCAGCTTGGAGGGGTTCGTCCCAGATACGCAGTATTTT
cdr3_aa: CASSLEGFVPDTQYF